These 5 T cell receptor beta chains were all obtained from the same sample, sequenced in a study of CD8 T cells in Susac syndrome. When the RNA was reverse transcribed, random hexamers were used with an input of roughly 0.45 to 1 ug. TCRdb redid the calling of the immunoSEQ multiplex PCR reads with MiXCR, one entry per CDR3 protein. The sample lists 95,000 to 150,000 distinct CDR3 sequences, roughly 95% occurring once. Specimen: CD4+ T cells from PBMCs. Every receptor here comes from a human donor with Susac syndrome.

The chain has TRBV2 and TRBJ2-7; D is uncertain. This CDR3 is 13 amino acids long. The germline gives CDR1 SNHLY, CDR2 FYNNEI. V lost 3 bases to trimming and J lost 1 base, with 7 bases between them. This CDR3 reads CASSDGSSYEQYF. The CDR3 DNA follows: TGTGCCAGCAGTGACGGGTCGTCCTACGAGCAGTACTTC.

The chain links TRBV30 to TRBJ1-5; the D is unclear. In germline, CDR1 is GTSNPN, CDR2 SVGIG (reference sequence). The CDR3 contains 14 residues. The V end lost 0 bases, the J end lost 0 bases, and 6 bases lay between the germline ends. CDR3: CAWSVLNSNQPQHF. The CDR3 DNA sequence: TGTGCCTGGAGTGTACTTAATAGCAATCAGCCCCAGCATTTT.

The rearrangement uses TRBV4-1 and TRBJ2-6; the D call may be TRBD1 or TRBD2 (5 bases each). Germline V lookup: CDR1 MGHRA, CDR2 YSYEKL. This CDR3 spans 16 amino acids. Trimming shortened V by 3 bases and J by 1 base, and 10 bases separated the two germline ends. The CDR3 DNA sequence: TGCGCCAGCAGCCAGGCGAGGGGTTCTGGGGCCAACGTCCTGACTTTC. It is translated as CASSQARGSGANVLTF.

For the CDR3, the DNA is TGCGCCAGCCCCTCTTTGCCGGACAGGGGCTCACGGACGGGAGAGACCCAGTACTTC. Amino acid sequence: CASPSLPDRGSRTGETQYF. V and J are TRBV5-1 and TRBJ2-5; TRBD1 matches at 9 bases. Germline values: CDR1 SGHRS, CDR2 YFSETQ. The V and J ends lost 7 bases and 4 bases, in that order; junction bases with no gene match: 23. CDR3 size: 19 residues.

This chain joins TRBV20-1 and TRBJ2-3, with D perhaps matching TRBD1 (6 bases). This CDR3 contains 15 residues. The germline V gene encodes CDR1 DFQATT and CDR2 SNEGSKA (reference sequence). V was clipped by 0 bases and J by 2 bases, with 12 bases between them. The CDR3 DNA is TGCAGTGCTAGAGATCCGCAGGGACACACAGATACGCAGTATTTT. Its protein is CSARDPQGHTDTQYF.